The sequence of this T cell receptor beta chain was determined in a study of blood T cell repertoires in COVID-19. Whole-study context: From the United States, Italy and Spain came samples of acute and convalescent COVID-19. Sample material is recorded as cDNA or gDNA derived from T cells, B-cell-depleted T cells, or PBMCs.

As handled by the study authors: Researchers report that nucleated cell counts were estimated from reference gene primer amplification. TCRdb's table, derived via immunoSEQ multiplex PCR, lists solely in-frame clones and lacks some. From that table come the V and J calls and clone size; the DNA was used to work out D and trimming. The sample contains roughly 230,000 clones, around 90% of which appear only once. The V end was cut by 2 bases, the J end by 1 base, with 5 bases between. The CDR3 has 13 amino acids. Germline V gives CDR1 MNHNY, CDR2 SVGAGI (reference sequence). This rearrangement joins TRBV6-6 to TRBJ1-1; D is uncertain. This TCR was recovered from a man between 65 and 85 years old with acute or convalescent COVID-19. Sequenced: peripheral blood. CDR3 nucleotide sequence: TGTGCCAGCAGTTACAAGCAGAACACTGAAGCTTTCTTT. Translated, it gives CASSYKQNTEAFF.